This paragraph reports one T cell receptor (beta chain). Its antigen is still unknown. The data originate from a study of shared clonotypes between healthy human individuals. Germline CDR1 is PRHDT and CDR2 is FYEKMQ (reference sequence). V gave up 6 bases and J gave up 7 bases, with 6 bases separating them. This CDR3 is 11 amino acids long. Naive CD8 cells were CD45RO-negative, positively selected for CCR7, excluding terminally differentiated effector memory CD45RA+ cells. Every one of the donors was a Caucasian adult that lived in Nashville, Tennessee. Whole-study findings and limits: Clonotypes which were not shared had lower generation probabilities than clonotypes that all four donors shared. An anticipated effect of sequencing depth on clonotype sharing among donors was recognized.

The data were produced by immunoSEQ multiplex PCR, yet TCRdb's version contains in-frame clones alone and is incomplete. Here the sample spans roughly 590,000 clones, roughly 95% being singletons. The TCR sequence derives from a woman aged 25 to 39 in good health. The sample comprised naive CD8+ T cells sorted from blood. J is TRBJ2-2 and V is TRBV13, with D uncertain. The CDR3 region is CASSFHGELFF. CDR3 DNA: TGTGCCAGCAGTTTTCACGGGGAGCTGTTTTTT.